These T cell receptor beta chains were read from a single sample in a study of cytomegalovirus exposure and HLA in healthy donors. The assay was immunoSEQ multiplex PCR, and TCRdb's table has in-frame clones only and misses some. This table holds some 96,000 clones, around 64% found once. Source material: PBMCs. All receptors derive from a man aged 55 to 70 in good health and CMV-seronegative. CDR3s include the opening cysteine and the closing phenylalanine or tryptophan. The D gene is left open where the match is weak. Expanded clones get a size class; other rows say once, few or many, or leave the size out.

v_gene	abundance	d_gene	j_gene	CDR3aa	CDR3nt
TRBV5-4	few	TRBD1	TRBJ1-2	CASSPNPKDRVNGYTF	TGTGCCAGCAGCCCGAACCCAAAGGACAGGGTGAATGGCTACACCTTC
TRBV5-1	NA	TRBD1	TRBJ1-6	CASSLGAGGYDSPLHF	TGCGCCAGCAGCTTGGGTGCAGGGGGCTACGATTCACCCCTCCACTTT
TRBV7-9	few	TRBD1	TRBJ2-7	CASSSGTGVTYEQYF	TGTGCCAGCAGCTCAGGGACAGGCGTGACCTACGAGCAGTACTTC
TRBV15	few	TRBD2	TRBJ2-7	CATSTRGGEQYF	TGTGCCACCAGTACCCGGGGGGGCGAGCAGTACTTC
TRBV5-1	NA	TRBD2	TRBJ2-5	CASLDLGLASETQYF	TGCGCCAGCCTCGATCTGGGACTAGCATCGGAGACCCAGTACTTC
TRBV19	NA	NA	TRBJ1-2	CASRLGHKNYGYTF	TGTGCCAGTAGGTTGGGACACAAGAACTATGGCTACACCTTC
TRBV11-3	NA	TRBD2	TRBJ2-5	CASSLDPSGSVFETQYF	TGTGCCAGCAGCTTGGACCCTAGCGGGAGCGTCTTTGAGACCCAGTACTTC
TRBV19	once	NA	TRBJ1-6	CASRTGGGNGISYNSPLHF	TGTGCCAGTAGAACCGGAGGAGGGAATGGAATCTCCTATAATTCACCCCTCCACTTT
TRBV18	NA	NA	TRBJ1-1	CASSPPAANTEAFF	TGTGCCAGCTCACCACCGGCGGCTAACACTGAAGCTTTCTTT
TRBV6-5	once	TRBD2	TRBJ2-3	CASARGGFGDTQYF	TGTGCCAGCGCCCGGGGGGGGTTTGGGGATACGCAGTATTTT
TRBV6-6	NA	TRBD2	TRBJ2-3	CASRFTSGGGNTQYF	TGTGCCAGCAGATTTACTAGCGGGGGAGGGAATACGCAGTATTTT
TRBV2	few	NA	TRBJ1-1	CASSLQGRTEAFF	TGTGCCAGCAGTCTACAGGGTCGCACTGAAGCTTTCTTT
TRBV19	NA	NA	TRBJ1-5	CASIRTASNQPQHF	TGTGCCAGTATTAGGACAGCTAGCAATCAGCCCCAGCATTTT
TRBV11-2	NA	TRBD1	TRBJ1-6	CASTKTGFNSPLHF	TGTGCCAGCACAAAGACAGGGTTCAATTCACCCCTCCACTTT
TRBV18	many	TRBD1	TRBJ1-3	CASSPLLTTGSGNTIYF	TGTGCCAGCTCACCCCTATTGACGACAGGGTCTGGAAACACCATATATTTT
TRBV10-3	NA	TRBD1	TRBJ2-1	CAIRTGVGSNEQFF	TGTGCCATCCGGACAGGGGTAGGCTCCAATGAGCAGTTCTTC
TRBV2	NA	TRBD1	TRBJ2-7	CASRGGTGPDEQYF	TGTGCCAGCAGGGGGGGGACAGGGCCCGACGAGCAGTACTTC
TRBV19	few	NA	TRBJ1-6	CASSGRVFNSPLHF	TGTGCCAGTTCCGGGAGGGTCTTCAATTCACCCCTCCACTTT
TRBV6-1	many	NA	TRBJ2-3	CASSELAGSTDTQYF	TGTGCCAGCAGTGAATTGGCAGGGAGCACAGATACGCAGTATTTT
TRBV27	NA	NA	TRBJ2-7	CASSPLSGIEQYF	TGTGCCAGCAGTCCCCTTTCAGGGATCGAGCAGTACTTC
TRBV5-6	NA	TRBD1	TRBJ2-3	CASSRPGQGAPDTQYF	TGTGCCAGCAGCAGACCGGGACAGGGGGCACCAGATACGCAGTATTTT
TRBV11-1	NA	NA	TRBJ2-3	CASSLFLRQSTDTQYF	TGTGCCAGCAGCTTATTTTTGAGACAGAGCACAGATACGCAGTATTTT
TRBV5-1	NA	TRBD2	TRBJ2-1	CASSLALTSPNEQFF	TGCGCCAGCAGCTTGGCGTTGACTAGCCCAAATGAGCAGTTCTTC
TRBV5-4	NA	TRBD2	TRBJ2-1	CASSTGLAEGSEQFF	TGTGCCAGCAGCACGGGACTAGCGGAGGGGAGTGAGCAGTTCTTC
TRBV7-9	NA	TRBD1	TRBJ2-7	CSSSPTRDREFLSYEQYF	TGTTCCAGCAGCCCAACCCGGGACAGGGAATTCCTTAGCTACGAGCAGTACTTC
TRBV6-1	NA	TRBD1	TRBJ1-1	CASSEFPVGQGRGEAFF	TGTGCCAGCAGTGAATTTCCCGTCGGACAGGGTAGGGGTGAAGCTTTCTTT
TRBV7-9	NA	TRBD2	TRBJ2-1	CASSSGTSPYNEQFF	TGTGCCAGCAGCTCGGGGACTAGCCCCTACAATGAGCAGTTCTTC
TRBV28	few	TRBD1	TRBJ2-7	CASSSWTGKAYEQYF	TGTGCCAGCAGTTCGTGGACAGGGAAGGCTTACGAGCAGTACTTC
TRBV19	NA	NA	TRBJ2-3	CASRQESTDTQYF	TGTGCCAGTAGACAGGAATCCACAGATACGCAGTATTTT
TRBV19	few	NA	TRBJ2-6	CASTSTPGANVLTF	TGTGCCAGTACCTCGACTCCTGGGGCCAACGTCCTGACTTTC
TRBV6-5	NA	NA	TRBJ1-5	CASRRTVLVNQPQHF	TGTGCCAGCAGACGGACAGTCTTGGTAAATCAGCCCCAGCATTTT
TRBV7-9	few	TRBD2	TRBJ2-3	CASSKRTSGMSHTQYF	TGTGCCAGCAGCAAAAGGACTAGCGGGATGTCACATACGCAGTATTTT
TRBV7-9	few	TRBD1	TRBJ1-1	CASSSSDRGPEAFF	TGTGCCAGCAGCTCGTCTGACAGGGGCCCTGAAGCTTTCTTT
TRBV2	NA	TRBD1	TRBJ2-7	CASSGGTGNYEQYF	TGTGCCAGCAGTGGGGGGACAGGTAACTACGAGCAGTACTTC
TRBV19	few	TRBD1	TRBJ1-4	CASSIDPKTDRDNEKLFF	TGTGCCAGTAGTATAGATCCCAAAACAGACAGGGATAATGAAAAACTGTTTTTT
TRBV5-1	few	TRBD1	TRBJ2-1	CASSTGGLYNEQFF	TGCGCCAGCAGCACAGGGGGCCTCTACAATGAGCAGTTCTTC
TRBV6-5	once	TRBD1	TRBJ1-6	CASSYGRGLWSPLHF	TGTGCCAGCAGTTACGGAAGGGGGCTGTGGTCACCCCTCCACTTT
TRBV28	NA	NA	TRBJ2-2	CASSLGGNTGELFF	TGTGCCAGCAGCCTAGGGGGGAACACCGGGGAGCTGTTTTTT
TRBV11-1	NA	TRBD1	TRBJ1-1	CASSLEGAGEAFF	TGTGCCAGCAGCTTAGAGGGGGCCGGTGAAGCTTTCTTT
TRBV6-4	NA	TRBD2	TRBJ2-3	CASRIAGEPTDTQYF	TGTGCCAGCAGAATAGCGGGGGAGCCCACAGATACGCAGTATTTT
TRBV7-2	NA	NA	TRBJ1-5	CASSKDSFRYQPQHF	TGTGCCAGCAGCAAAGACAGTTTCAGGTATCAGCCCCAGCATTTT
TRBV7-6	NA	NA	TRBJ2-1	CASSVSGAYNEQFF	TGTGCCAGCAGTGTAAGCGGAGCTTACAATGAGCAGTTCTTC
TRBV11-3	NA	TRBD1	TRBJ2-7	CASNPGGSHWEQYF	TGTGCCAGCAATCCAGGGGGCTCTCACTGGGAGCAGTACTTC
TRBV9	NA	TRBD1	TRBJ1-2	CASSVAHRGAYGYTF	TGTGCCAGCAGCGTAGCTCACAGGGGGGCCTATGGCTACACCTTC
TRBV7-2	few	TRBD1	TRBJ2-7	CASSLALPGQVKQYF	TGTGCCAGCAGCTTAGCGCTTCCGGGACAGGTTAAGCAGTACTTC
TRBV5-1	few	NA	TRBJ2-7	CASSLEDSSLYEQYF	TGCGCCAGCAGCTTGGAAGATTCCAGTCTGTACGAGCAGTACTTC
TRBV7-6	NA	NA	TRBJ1-1	CASSSAVPGNTEAFF	TGTGCCAGCAGCTCTGCCGTACCGGGTAACACTGAAGCTTTCTTT
TRBV21-1	NA	NA	TRBJ2-7	CASSLTGGTGVSYEQYF	TGTGCCAGCAGCCTAACGGGGGGGACAGGGGTATCCTACGAGCAGTACTTC
TRBV28	NA	NA	TRBJ1-5	CASSSPGLLDQPQHF	TGTGCCAGCAGTAGCCCGGGACTCTTGGATCAGCCCCAGCATTTT
TRBV28	few	TRBD1	TRBJ1-1	CASTPATGMNTEAFF	TGTGCCAGCACCCCCGCGACAGGGATGAACACTGAAGCTTTCTTT
TRBV4-1	few	TRBD2	TRBJ2-5	CASRGTSARGETQYF	TGCGCCAGCAGGGGGACTAGCGCTCGAGGAGAGACCCAGTACTTC
TRBV9	NA	TRBD1	TRBJ1-4	CASSPMTGGGEKLFF	TGTGCCAGCAGCCCTATGACAGGGGGCGGTGAAAAACTGTTTTTT
TRBV5-1	few	NA	TRBJ1-2	CASSSMDSYGYTF	TGCGCCAGCAGCTCTATGGACAGCTATGGCTACACCTTC
TRBV14	few	NA	TRBJ2-1	CASSQEAPYQFF	TGTGCCAGCAGCCAAGAGGCACCTTATCAGTTCTTC